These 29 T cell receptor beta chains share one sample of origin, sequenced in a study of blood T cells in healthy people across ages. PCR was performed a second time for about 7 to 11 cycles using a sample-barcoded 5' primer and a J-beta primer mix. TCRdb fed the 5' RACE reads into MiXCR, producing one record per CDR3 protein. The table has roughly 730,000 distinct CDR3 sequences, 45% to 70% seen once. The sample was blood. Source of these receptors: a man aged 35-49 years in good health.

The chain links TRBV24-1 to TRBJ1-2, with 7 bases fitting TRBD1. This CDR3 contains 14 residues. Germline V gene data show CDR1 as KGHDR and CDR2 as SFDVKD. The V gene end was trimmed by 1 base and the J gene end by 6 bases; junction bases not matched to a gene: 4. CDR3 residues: CATSDFPQGDGYTF. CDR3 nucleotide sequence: TGTGCCACCAGTGATTTCCCCCAGGGGGATGGCTACACCTTC.

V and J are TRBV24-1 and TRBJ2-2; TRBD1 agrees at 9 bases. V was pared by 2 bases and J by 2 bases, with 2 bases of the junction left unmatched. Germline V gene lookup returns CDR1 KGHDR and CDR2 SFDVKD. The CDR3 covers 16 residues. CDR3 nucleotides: TGTGCCACCAGTGATTGGGGACAGGGCAACACCGGGGAGCTGTTTTTT. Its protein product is CATSDWGQGNTGELFF.

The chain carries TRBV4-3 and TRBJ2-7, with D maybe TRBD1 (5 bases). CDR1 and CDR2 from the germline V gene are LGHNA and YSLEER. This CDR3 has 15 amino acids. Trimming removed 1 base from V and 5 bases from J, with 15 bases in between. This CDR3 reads CASSQAPRAANEQYF. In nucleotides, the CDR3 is TGCGCCAGCAGCCAAGCGCCCAGGGCCGCCAACGAGCAGTACTTC.

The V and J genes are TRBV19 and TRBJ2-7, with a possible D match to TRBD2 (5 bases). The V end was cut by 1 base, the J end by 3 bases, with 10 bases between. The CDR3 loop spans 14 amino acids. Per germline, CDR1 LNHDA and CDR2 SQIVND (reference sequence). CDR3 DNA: TGTGCCAGTAGTATAGCGGACGCGGGCTACGAGCAGTACTTC. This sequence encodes CASSIADAGYEQYF.

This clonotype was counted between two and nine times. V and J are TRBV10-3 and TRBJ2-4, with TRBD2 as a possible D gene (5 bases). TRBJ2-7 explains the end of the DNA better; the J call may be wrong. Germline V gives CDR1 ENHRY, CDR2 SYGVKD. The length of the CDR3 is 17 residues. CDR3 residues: CAISAATGNDGAYEQYF. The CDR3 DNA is TGTGCCATCAGTGCGGCGACCGGCAACGACGGGGCCTACGAGCAGTACTTC.

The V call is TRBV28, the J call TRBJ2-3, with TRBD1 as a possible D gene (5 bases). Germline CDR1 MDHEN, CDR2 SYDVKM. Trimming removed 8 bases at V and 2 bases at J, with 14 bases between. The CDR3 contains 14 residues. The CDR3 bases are TGTGCCAGCCGAGCCAGGGATAACACAGATACGCAGTATTTT. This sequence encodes CASRARDNTDTQYF.

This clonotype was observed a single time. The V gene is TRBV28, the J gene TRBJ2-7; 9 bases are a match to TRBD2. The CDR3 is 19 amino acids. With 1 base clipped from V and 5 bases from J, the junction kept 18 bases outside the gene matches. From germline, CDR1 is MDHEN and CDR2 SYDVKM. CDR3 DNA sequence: TGTGCCAGCAGTTTATACAGCCCCTTCGGCGGGAGGGACGTCGACGAGCAGTACTTC. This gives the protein CASSLYSPFGGRDVDEQYF.

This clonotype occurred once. Here the CDR3 DNA reads TGTGCCTGGAGTATAGCGGGGTACAATGAGCAGTACTTC. Residues: CAWSIAGYNEQYF. V gene TRBV30 combines with J gene TRBJ2-5, with TRBD2 matching 8 bases. The germline V gene has CDR1 GTSNPN and CDR2 SVGIG (reference sequence). The V and J ends lost 2 bases and 11 bases, in that order; junction bases with no gene match: 10. The CDR3 loop spans 13 amino acids.

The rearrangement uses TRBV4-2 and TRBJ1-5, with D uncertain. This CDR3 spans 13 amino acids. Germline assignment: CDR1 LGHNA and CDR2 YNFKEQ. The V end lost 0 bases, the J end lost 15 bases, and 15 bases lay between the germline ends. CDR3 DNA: TGTGCCAGCAGCCAAGATCGTGAAGACCAAGTGCATTTT. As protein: CASSQDREDQVHF.

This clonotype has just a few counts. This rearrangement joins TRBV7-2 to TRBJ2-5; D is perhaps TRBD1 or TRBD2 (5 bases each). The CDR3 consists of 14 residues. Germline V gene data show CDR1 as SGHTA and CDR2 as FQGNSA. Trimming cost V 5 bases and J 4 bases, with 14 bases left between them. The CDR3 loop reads CASSRDGRGETQYF. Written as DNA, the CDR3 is TGTGCCAGCAGCAGGGACGGCCGGGGAGAGACCCAGTACTTC.

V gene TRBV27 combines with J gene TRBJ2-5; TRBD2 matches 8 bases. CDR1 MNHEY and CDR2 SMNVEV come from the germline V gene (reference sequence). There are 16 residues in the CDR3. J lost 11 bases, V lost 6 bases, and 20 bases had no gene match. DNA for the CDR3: TGTGCCAGCAGCCCCGGGACTAGTGGGGTATACAATGAGCAGTACTTC. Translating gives CASSPGTSGVYNEQYF.

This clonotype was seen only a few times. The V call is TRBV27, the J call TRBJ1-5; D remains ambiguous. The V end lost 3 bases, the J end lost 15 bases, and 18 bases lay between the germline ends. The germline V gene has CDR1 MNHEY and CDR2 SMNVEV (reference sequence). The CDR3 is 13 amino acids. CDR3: CASSLTVGSVVHF. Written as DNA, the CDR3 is TGTGCCAGCAGTTTGACGGTTGGCTCGGTTGTGCATTTT.

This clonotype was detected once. The CDR3 DNA reads as TGCGCCAGCAGGGTTAATTGGCACGGAACCAATGAGCAGTTCTTC. Translation: CASRVNWHGTNEQFF. The chain combines TRBV5-1 with TRBJ2-1; D gene ambiguous. CDR3 length equals 15 residues. The V gene lost 5 bases and the J gene lost 6 bases, with 18 bases spanning the gap. Germline V gene sequence: CDR1 SGHRS, CDR2 YFSETQ. Full variable domain (rest looked up from reference TRBV5-1 and TRBJ2-1): KAGVTQTPRYLIKTRGQQVTLSCSPISGHRSVSWYQQTPGQGLQFLFEYFSETQRNKGNFPGRFSGRQFSNSRSEMNVSTLELGDSALYLCASRVNWHGTNEQFFGPGTRLTVL.

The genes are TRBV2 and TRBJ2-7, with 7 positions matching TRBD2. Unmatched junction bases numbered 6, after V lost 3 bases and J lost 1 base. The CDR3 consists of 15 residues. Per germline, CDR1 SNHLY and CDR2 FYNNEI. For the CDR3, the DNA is TGTGCCAGCAGTGATGGTGGCGGGAGTTCCTACGAGCAGTACTTC. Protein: CASSDGGGSSYEQYF.

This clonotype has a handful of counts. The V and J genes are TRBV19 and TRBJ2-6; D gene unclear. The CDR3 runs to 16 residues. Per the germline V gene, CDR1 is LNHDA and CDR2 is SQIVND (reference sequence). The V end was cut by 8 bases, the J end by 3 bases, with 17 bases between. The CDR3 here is CASGSGGKNGANVLTF. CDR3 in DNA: TGTGCCAGTGGCTCGGGCGGTAAGAATGGGGCCAACGTCCTGACTTTC.

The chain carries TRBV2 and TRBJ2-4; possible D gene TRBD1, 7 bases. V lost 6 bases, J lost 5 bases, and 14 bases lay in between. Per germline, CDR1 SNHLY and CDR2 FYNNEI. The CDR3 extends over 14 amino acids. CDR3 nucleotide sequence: TGTGCCAGCAGCGACGGAGGGACAGAAAACATTCAGTACTTC. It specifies CASSDGGTENIQYF. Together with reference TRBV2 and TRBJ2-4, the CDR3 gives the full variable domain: EPEVTQTPSHQVTQMGQEVILRCVPISNHLYFYWYRQILGQKVEFLVSFYNNEISEKSEIFDDQFSVERPDGSNFTLKIRSTKLEDSAMYFCASSDGGTENIQYFGAGTRLSVL.

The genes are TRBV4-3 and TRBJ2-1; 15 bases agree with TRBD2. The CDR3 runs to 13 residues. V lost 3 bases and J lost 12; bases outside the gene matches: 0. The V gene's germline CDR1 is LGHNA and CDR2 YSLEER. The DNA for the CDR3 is TGCGCCAGCAGCCAGGGACTAGCGGGAGGGCAGTTCTTC. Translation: CASSQGLAGGQFF.

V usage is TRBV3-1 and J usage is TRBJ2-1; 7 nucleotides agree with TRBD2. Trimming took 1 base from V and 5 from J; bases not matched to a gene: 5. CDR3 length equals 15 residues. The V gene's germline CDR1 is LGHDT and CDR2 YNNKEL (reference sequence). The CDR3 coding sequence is TGTGCCAGCAGCCAAGCTTGGACTAGGGACAATGAGCAGTTCTTC. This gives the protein CASSQAWTRDNEQFF.

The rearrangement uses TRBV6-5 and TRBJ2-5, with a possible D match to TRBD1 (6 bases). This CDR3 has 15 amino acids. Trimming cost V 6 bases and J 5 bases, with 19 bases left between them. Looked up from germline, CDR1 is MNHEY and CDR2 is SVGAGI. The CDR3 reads CASRNRVYQAETQYF. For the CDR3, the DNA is TGTGCCAGCAGGAACAGGGTATATCAAGCGGAGACCCAGTACTTC.

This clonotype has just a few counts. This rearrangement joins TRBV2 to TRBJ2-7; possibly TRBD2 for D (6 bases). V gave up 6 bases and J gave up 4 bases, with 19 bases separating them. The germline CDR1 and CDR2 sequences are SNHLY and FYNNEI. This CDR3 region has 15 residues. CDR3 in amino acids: CASSPQPTSPYEQYF. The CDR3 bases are TGTGCCAGCAGCCCCCAACCGACTAGTCCGTACGAGCAGTACTTC.

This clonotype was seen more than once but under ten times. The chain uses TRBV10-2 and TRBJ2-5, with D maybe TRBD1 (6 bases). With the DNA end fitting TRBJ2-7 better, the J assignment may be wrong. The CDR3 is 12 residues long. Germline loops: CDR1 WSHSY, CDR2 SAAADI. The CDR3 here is CASTTGLDEQYF. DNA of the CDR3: TGCGCCAGCACCACAGGGCTCGACGAGCAGTACTTC.

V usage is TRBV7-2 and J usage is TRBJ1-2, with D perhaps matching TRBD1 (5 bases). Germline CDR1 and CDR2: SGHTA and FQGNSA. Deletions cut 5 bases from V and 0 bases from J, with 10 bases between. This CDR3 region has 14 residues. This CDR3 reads CASSRPGTNYGYTF. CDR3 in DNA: TGTGCCAGCAGCCGGCCAGGGACTAACTATGGCTACACCTTC.

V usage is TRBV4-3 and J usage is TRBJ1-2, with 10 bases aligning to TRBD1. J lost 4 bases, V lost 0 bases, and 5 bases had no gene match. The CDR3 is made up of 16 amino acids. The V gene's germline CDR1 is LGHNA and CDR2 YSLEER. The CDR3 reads CASSQDEGQGSYGYTF. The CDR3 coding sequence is TGCGCCAGCAGCCAAGATGAGGGACAGGGGTCCTATGGCTACACCTTC.

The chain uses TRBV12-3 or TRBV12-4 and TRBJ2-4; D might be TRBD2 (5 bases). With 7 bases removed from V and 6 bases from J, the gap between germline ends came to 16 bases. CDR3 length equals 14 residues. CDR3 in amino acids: CASNDGLAGNIQYF. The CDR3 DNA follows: TGTGCCAGCAATGACGGCCTGGCGGGAAACATTCAGTACTTC.

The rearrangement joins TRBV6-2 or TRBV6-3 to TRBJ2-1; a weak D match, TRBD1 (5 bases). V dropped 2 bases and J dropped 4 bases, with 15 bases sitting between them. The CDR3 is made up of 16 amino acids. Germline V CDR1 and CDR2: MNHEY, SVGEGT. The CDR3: CASSYDGAGSYNEQFF. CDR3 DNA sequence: TGTGCCAGCAGTTACGATGGGGCAGGGTCTTACAATGAGCAGTTCTTC.

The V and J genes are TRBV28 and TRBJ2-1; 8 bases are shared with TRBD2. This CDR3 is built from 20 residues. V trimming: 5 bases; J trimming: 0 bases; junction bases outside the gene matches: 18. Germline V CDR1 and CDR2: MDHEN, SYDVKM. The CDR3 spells CASSLTVGAGGVRSYNEQFF. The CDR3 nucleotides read TGTGCCAGCAGTCTAACGGTGGGGGCGGGAGGCGTCCGCTCCTACAATGAGCAGTTCTTC.

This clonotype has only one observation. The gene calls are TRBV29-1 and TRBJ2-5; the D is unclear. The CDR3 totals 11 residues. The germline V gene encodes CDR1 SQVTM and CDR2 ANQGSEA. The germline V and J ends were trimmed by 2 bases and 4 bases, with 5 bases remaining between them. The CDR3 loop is CSVERSETQYF. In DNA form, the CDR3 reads TGCAGCGTTGAACGATCAGAGACCCAGTACTTC.

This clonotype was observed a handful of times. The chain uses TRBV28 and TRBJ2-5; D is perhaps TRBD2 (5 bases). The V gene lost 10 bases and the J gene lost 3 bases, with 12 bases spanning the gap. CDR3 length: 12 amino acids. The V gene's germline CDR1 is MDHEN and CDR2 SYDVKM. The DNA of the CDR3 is TGTGCCACCCTAGAGGGCGAAGAGACCCAGTACTTC. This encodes CATLEGEETQYF.

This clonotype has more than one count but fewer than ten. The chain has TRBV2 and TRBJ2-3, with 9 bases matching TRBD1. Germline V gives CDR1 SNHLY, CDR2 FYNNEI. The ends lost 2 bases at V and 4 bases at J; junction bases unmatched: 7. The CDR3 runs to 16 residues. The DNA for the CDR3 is TGTGCCAGCAGTGAAAAGGGACAGGGCTTTTCAGATACGCAGTATTTT. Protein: CASSEKGQGFSDTQYF.